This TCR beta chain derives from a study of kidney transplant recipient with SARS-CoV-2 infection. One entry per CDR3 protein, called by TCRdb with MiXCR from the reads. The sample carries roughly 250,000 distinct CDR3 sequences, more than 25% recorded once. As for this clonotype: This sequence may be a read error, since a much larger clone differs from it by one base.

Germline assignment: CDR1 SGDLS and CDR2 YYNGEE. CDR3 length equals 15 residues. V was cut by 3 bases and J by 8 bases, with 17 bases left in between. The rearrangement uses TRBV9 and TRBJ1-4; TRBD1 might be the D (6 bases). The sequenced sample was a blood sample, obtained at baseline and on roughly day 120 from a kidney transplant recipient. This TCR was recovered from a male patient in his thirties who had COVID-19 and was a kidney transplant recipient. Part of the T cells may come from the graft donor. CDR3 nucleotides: TGTGCCAGCAGCGCCCAGTCGGGACAATGGGAAAAACTGTTTTTT. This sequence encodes CASSAQSGQWEKLFF.